A selection of T cell receptor beta chains follows, all from one sample in a study of graft-versus-host responses after intestinal transplantation. Generated by immunoSEQ multiplex PCR, the TCRdb table keeps only in-frame clones and is missing some. The table shows tens of thousands of clones, with about nine tenths occurring only once. Their specific antigens are unknown. The sequenced sample was unstimulated CD4+ T cells sorted from spleen or lymph node cells, obtained before intestinal transplant. The receptors shown here come from a human donor who received an intestinal transplant. Each CDR3 is given with its conserved first and last residue. The order of the fields is J gene, V gene, clone size, D gene, CDR3 DNA, CDR3 protein. A D gene is named only where the DNA matches it firmly. A row's size may be missing; if present it is once, few, many or a size class.

J: TRBJ2-3; V: TRBV6-5; size: NA; D: TRBD1; DNA: TGTGCCAGCAGACGGACAGGGGTCACAGATACGCAGTATTTT; CDR3: CASRRTGVTDTQYF
J: TRBJ1-1; V: TRBV9; size: NA; D: NA; DNA: TGTGCCAGCAGCGCTCGACCAGAGGTGAACACTGAAGCTTTCTTT; CDR3: CASSARPEVNTEAFF
J: TRBJ2-3; V: TRBV7-9; size: once; D: NA; DNA: TGTGCCAGCAGCCAAGGGGGAGGGACGTTCCCTAGCACAGATACGCAGTATTTT; CDR3: CASSQGGGTFPSTDTQYF
J: TRBJ1-2; V: TRBV27; size: NA; D: NA; DNA: TGTGCCAGCAGTTTATCTACCAGGACAAGGGGGTGGGATGGCTACACCTTC; CDR3: CASSLSTRTRGWDGYTF
J: TRBJ2-5; V: TRBV19; size: NA; D: NA; DNA: TGTGCCAGTAGTATAAATGTCAGGGATAGGGAGACCCAGTACTTC; CDR3: CASSINVRDRETQYF
J: TRBJ2-1; V: TRBV7-9; size: NA; D: NA; DNA: TGTGCCAGCAGCTTAGCTGGTGCAGGACAATTATCCTACAATGAGCAGTTCTTC; CDR3: CASSLAGAGQLSYNEQFF
J: TRBJ2-1; V: TRBV10-1; size: few; D: TRBD1; DNA: TGCGCCAGCAGTGAACCGGACAGGGGCAATGAGCAGTTCTTC; CDR3: CASSEPDRGNEQFF
J: TRBJ1-5; V: TRBV6-4; size: NA; D: TRBD1; DNA: TGTGCCCGGGCCGGGGACAGGGGGTTTATAGCCAATCAGCCCCAGCATTTT; CDR3: CARAGDRGFIANQPQHF
J: TRBJ2-3; V: TRBV5-6; size: NA; D: NA; DNA: TGTGCCAGCAGCTCGCCAGGGTTCACAGATACGCAGTATTTT; CDR3: CASSSPGFTDTQYF
J: TRBJ2-7; V: TRBV6-5; size: NA; D: NA; DNA: TGTGCCAGCAGCCACCCGGGTGCCCTAAGGGAGCAGTACTTC; CDR3: CASSHPGALREQYF
J: TRBJ2-3; V: TRBV5-4; size: NA; D: TRBD2; DNA: TGTGCCAGCAGCCTCTTAGCGGGGGGGAGCACAGATACGCAGTATTTT; CDR3: CASSLLAGGSTDTQYF
J: TRBJ2-7; V: TRBV11-3; size: NA; D: TRBD1; DNA: TGTGCCAGCAGCCCGACAGGGGGACCCTACGAGCAGTACTTC; CDR3: CASSPTGGPYEQYF
J: TRBJ1-4; V: TRBV4-3; size: NA; D: NA; DNA: TGCGCCAGCAGCCCAAGGGGGGGGTATCAGGAAAAACTGTTTTTT; CDR3: CASSPRGGYQEKLFF
J: TRBJ1-1; V: TRBV27; size: NA; D: TRBD1; DNA: TGTGCCAGCAGCCGATACTTGGACAGGGCGAACACTGAAGCTTTCTTT; CDR3: CASSRYLDRANTEAFF
J: TRBJ2-3; V: TRBV5-1; size: NA; D: TRBD2; DNA: TGCGCCAGCAGCTTGGAACTAGCGGGGACAGATACGCAGTATTTT; CDR3: CASSLELAGTDTQYF
J: TRBJ2-3; V: TRBV7-2; size: NA; D: NA; DNA: TGTGCCAGCAGCCCCCTCGGAGATACGCAGTATTTT; CDR3: CASSPLGDTQYF
J: TRBJ1-2; V: TRBV5-1; size: NA; D: TRBD1; DNA: TGCGCCAGCAGCCCCGACAGGGGGCGAAGCTATGGCTACACCTTC; CDR3: CASSPDRGRSYGYTF
J: TRBJ1-6; V: TRBV19; size: NA; D: TRBD1; DNA: TGTGCCAGTAGGACAGGGGTAAATTCACCCCTCCACTTT; CDR3: CASRTGVNSPLHF
J: TRBJ2-6; V: TRBV9; size: NA; D: NA; DNA: TGTGCCAGCAGCGTAGGAGGGAATGGGGCCAACGTCCTGACTTTC; CDR3: CASSVGGNGANVLTF
J: TRBJ2-7; V: TRBV5-1; size: NA; D: TRBD1; DNA: TGCGCCAGCAGCCGGGACAGGGTTGAGCAGTACTTC; CDR3: CASSRDRVEQYF
J: TRBJ1-2; V: TRBV30; size: once; D: TRBD1; DNA: TGTGCACATTCGGACAGGGGGCTCGGCTACACCTTC; CDR3: CAHSDRGLGYTF
J: TRBJ2-5; V: TRBV4-3; size: NA; D: TRBD1; DNA: TGCGCCAGCAGCCGAGTCTCCCCAGGGGGACAAGAGACCCAGTACTTC; CDR3: CASSRVSPGGQETQYF
J: TRBJ1-6; V: TRBV7-2; size: once; D: TRBD1; DNA: TGTGCCAGCAGCTTCTCGGCAGGGGGTGATAATTCACCCCTCCACTTT; CDR3: CASSFSAGGDNSPLHF
J: TRBJ2-2; V: TRBV9; size: NA; D: TRBD1; DNA: TGTGCCAGCAGCGCTGGGACAGGGAGGACCGGGGAGCTGTTTTTT; CDR3: CASSAGTGRTGELFF
J: TRBJ1-6; V: TRBV30; size: NA; D: NA; DNA: TGTGCCTGGAGTCAGGGAGGTAATTCACCCCTCCACTTT; CDR3: CAWSQGGNSPLHF